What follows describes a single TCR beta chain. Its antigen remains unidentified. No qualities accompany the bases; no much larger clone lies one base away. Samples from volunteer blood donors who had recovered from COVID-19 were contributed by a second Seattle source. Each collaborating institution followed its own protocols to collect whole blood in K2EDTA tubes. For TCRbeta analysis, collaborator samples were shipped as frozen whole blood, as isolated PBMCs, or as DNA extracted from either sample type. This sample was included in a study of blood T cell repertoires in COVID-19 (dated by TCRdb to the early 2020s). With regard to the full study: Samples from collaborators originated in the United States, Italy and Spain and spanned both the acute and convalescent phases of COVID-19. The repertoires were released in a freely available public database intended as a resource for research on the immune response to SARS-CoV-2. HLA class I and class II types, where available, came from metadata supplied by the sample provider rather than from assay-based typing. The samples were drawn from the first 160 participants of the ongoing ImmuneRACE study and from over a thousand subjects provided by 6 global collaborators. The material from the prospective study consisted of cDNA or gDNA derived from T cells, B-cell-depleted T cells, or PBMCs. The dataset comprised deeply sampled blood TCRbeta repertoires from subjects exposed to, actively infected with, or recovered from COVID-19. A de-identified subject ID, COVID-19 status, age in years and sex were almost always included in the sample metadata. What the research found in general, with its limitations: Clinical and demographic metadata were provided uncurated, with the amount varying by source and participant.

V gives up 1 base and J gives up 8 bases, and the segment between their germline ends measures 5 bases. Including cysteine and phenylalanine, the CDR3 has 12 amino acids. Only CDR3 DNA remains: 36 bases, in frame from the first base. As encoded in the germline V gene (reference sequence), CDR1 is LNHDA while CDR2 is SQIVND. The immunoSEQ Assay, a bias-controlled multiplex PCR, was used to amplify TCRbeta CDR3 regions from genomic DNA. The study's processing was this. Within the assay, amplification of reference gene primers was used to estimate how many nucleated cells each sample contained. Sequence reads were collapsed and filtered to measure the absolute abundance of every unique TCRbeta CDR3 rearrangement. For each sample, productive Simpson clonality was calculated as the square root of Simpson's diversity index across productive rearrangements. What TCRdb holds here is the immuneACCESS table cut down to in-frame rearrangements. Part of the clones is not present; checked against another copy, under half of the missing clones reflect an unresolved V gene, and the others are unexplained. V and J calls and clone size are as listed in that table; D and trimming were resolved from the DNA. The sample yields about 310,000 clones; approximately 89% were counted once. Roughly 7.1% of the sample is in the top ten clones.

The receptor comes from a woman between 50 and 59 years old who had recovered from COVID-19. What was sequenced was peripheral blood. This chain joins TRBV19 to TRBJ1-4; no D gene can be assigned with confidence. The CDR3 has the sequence CASSIVREKLFF. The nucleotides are TGTGCCAGTAGTATAGTTCGGGAAAAACTGTTTTTT.